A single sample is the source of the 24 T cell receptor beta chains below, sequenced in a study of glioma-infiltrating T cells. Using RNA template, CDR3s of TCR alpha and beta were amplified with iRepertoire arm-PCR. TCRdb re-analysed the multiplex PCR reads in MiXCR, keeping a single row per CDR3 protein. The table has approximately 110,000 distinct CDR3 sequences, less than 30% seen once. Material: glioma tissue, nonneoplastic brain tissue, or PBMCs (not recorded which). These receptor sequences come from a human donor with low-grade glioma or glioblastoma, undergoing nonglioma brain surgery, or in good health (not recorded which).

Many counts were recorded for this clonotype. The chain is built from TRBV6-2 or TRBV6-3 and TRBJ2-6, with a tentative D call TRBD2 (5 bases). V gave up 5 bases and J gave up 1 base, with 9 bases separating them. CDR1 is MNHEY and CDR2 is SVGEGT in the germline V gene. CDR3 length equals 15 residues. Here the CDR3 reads CASSQPGSGANVLTF. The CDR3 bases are TGTGCCAGCAGTCAGCCGGGGTCTGGGGCCAACGTCCTGACTTTC.

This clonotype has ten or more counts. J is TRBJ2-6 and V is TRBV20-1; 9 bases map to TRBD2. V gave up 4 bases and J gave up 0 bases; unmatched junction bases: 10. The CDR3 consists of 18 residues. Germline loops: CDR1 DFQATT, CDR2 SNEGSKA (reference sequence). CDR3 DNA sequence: TGCAGTGCTACTCCGACTAGCGGAACCAGCTCTGGGGCCAACGTCCTGACTTTC. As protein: CSATPTSGTSSGANVLTF.

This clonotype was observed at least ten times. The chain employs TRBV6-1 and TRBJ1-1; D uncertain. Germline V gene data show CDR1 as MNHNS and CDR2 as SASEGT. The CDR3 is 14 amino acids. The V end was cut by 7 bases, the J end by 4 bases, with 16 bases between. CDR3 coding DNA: TGTGCCAGCATCCACCGCGGGGTTTCCACTGAAGCTTTCTTT. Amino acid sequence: CASIHRGVSTEAFF.

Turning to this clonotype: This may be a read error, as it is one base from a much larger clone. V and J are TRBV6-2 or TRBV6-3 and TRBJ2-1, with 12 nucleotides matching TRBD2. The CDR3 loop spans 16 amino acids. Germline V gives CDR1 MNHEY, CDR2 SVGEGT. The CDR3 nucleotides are TGTTCCAGCAGACTAGCGGGAGAAGGGTCCTACAATGAGCAGTTCTTC. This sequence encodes CSSRLAGEGSYNEQFF.

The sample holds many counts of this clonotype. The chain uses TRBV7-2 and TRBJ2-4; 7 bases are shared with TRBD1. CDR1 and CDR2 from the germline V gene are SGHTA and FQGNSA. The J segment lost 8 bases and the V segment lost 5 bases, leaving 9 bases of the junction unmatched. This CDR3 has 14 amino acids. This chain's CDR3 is CASSLRQGRHIQYF. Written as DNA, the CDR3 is TGTGCCAGCAGCCTTAGACAGGGTCGGCACATTCAGTACTTC.

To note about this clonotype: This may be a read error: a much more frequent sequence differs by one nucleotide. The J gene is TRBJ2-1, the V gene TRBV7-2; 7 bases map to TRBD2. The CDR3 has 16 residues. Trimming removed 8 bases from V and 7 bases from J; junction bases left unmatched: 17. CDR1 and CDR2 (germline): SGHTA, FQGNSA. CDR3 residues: CASRSPWGGVGNEQFF. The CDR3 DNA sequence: TGTGCCAGCCGCTCCCCTTGGGGGGGAGTAGGGAATGAGCAGTTCTTC.

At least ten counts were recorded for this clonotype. CDR3 sequence: CASSPRSMEPYNEQFF. CDR3 sequence (DNA): TGTGCCAGCAGCCCTAGATCAATGGAGCCCTACAATGAGCAGTTCTTC. The gene calls are TRBV7-2 and TRBJ2-1, with no clear D. Per germline, CDR1 SGHTA and CDR2 FQGNSA. The CDR3 spans 16 residues. Trimming left V 5 bases short and J 2 bases short, with 16 bases between. Variable domain in full (rest from reference TRBV7-2 and TRBJ2-1): GAGVSQSPSNKVTEKGKDVELRCDPISGHTALYWYRQSLGQGLEFLIYFQGNSAPDKSGLPSDRFSAERTGGSVSTLTIQRTQQEDSAVYLCASSPRSMEPYNEQFFGPGTRLTVL.

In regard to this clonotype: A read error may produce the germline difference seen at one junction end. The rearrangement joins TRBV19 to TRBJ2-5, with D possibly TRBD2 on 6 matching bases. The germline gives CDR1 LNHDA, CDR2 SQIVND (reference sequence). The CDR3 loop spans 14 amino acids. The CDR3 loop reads CASSAGTDQGTQYF. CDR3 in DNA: TGTGCCAGTAGTGCGGGGACGGATCAAGGGACCCAGTACTTC.

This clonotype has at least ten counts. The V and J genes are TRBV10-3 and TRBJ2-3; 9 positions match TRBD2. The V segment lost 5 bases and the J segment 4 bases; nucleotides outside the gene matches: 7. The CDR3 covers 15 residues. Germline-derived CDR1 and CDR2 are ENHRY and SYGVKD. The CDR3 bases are TGTGCCATCAGTCAAAATAGCGGGAGCCCAGATACGCAGTATTTT. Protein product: CAISQNSGSPDTQYF.

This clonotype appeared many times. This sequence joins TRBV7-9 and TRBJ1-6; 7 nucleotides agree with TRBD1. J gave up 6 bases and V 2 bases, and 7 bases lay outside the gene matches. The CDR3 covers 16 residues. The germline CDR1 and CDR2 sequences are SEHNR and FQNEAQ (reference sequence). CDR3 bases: TGTGCCAGCAGCTTAAAACAGGGGTTTATTAATTCACCCCTCCACTTT. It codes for CASSLKQGFINSPLHF.

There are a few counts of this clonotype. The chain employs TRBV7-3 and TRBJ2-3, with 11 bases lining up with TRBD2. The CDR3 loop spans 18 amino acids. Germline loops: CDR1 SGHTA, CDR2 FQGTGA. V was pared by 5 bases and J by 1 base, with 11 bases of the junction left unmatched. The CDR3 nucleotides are TGTGCCAGCAGCGCCACTAGCGGGAGCCCCTTTCGCACAGATACGCAGTATTTT. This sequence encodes CASSATSGSPFRTDTQYF.

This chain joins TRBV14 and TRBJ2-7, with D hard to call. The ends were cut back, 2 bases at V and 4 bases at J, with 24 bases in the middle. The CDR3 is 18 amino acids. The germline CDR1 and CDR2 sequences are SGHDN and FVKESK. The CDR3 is CASSQFGMGSPNEYEQYF. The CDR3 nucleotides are TGTGCCAGCAGCCAATTTGGGATGGGCAGCCCAAACGAGTACGAGCAGTACTTC.

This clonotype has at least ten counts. For the CDR3, the DNA is TGTGCCAGCAGCTCATTAGCGGGGACCTCCTACGAGCAGTACTTC. Translation: CASSSLAGTSYEQYF. The chain joins TRBV7-2 to TRBJ2-7; 8 nucleotides align to TRBD2. V dropped 4 bases and J dropped 0; count of bases not matched to a gene: 5. Germline V CDR1 and CDR2: SGHTA, FQGNSA. The CDR3 extends over 15 amino acids.

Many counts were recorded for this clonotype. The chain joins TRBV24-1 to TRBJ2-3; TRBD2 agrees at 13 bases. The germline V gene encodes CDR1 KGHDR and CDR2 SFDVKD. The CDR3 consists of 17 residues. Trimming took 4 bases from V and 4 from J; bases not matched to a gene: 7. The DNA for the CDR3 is TGTGCCACCAGTGACCCCACCACTAGCGGGAGGGCAGATACGCAGTATTTT. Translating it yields CATSDPTTSGRADTQYF.

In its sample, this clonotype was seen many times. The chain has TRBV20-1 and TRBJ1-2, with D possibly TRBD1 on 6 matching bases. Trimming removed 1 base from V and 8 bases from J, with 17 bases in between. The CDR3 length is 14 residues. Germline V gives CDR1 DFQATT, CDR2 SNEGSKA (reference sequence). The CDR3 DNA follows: TGCAGTGCTAGAGTAGCGGGGGCAAGGGAGGGCTACACCTTC. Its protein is CSARVAGAREGYTF.

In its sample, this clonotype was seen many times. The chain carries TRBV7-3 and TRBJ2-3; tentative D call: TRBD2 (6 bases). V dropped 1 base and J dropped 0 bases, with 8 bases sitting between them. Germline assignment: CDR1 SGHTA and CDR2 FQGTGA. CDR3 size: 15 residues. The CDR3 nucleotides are TGTGCCAGCAGCTTAAATGGGAGGAGCACAGATACGCAGTATTTT. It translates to CASSLNGRSTDTQYF.

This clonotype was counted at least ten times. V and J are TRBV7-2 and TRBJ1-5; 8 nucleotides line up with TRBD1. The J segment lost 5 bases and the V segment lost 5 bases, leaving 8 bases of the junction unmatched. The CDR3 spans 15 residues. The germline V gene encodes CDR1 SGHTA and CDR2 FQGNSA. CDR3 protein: CASSTRTGPDQPQHF. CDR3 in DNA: TGTGCCAGCAGCACAAGGACAGGGCCCGATCAGCCCCAGCATTTT.

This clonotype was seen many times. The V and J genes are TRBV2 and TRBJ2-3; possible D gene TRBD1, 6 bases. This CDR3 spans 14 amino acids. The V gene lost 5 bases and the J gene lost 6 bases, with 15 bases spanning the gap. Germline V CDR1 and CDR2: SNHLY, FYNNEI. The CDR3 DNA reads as TGTGCCAGCAGTTTCCAGGGGACGCTTGATACGCAGTATTTT. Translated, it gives CASSFQGTLDTQYF.

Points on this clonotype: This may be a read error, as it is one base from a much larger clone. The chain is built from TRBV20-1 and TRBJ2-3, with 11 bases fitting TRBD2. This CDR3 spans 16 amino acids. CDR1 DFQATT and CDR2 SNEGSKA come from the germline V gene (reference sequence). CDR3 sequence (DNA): TGCAGTGCTAGAGAGGGACTAGCGGCTTACACAGATGCGCAGTATTTT. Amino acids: CSAREGLAAYTDAQYF.

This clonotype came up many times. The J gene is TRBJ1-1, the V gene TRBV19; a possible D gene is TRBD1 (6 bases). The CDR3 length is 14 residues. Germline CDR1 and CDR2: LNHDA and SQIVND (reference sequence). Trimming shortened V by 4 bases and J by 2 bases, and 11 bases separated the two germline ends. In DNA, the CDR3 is TGTGCCAGTAGTAACCCGGGGGCAAACACTGAAGCTTTCTTT. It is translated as CASSNPGANTEAFF.

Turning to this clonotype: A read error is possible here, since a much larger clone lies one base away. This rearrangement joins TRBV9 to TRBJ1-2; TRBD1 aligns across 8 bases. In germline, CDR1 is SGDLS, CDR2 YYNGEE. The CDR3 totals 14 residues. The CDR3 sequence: CDSSVGAGGVGYTF. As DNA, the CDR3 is TGTGACAGCAGCGTAGGGGCAGGGGGCGTTGGCTACACCTTC.

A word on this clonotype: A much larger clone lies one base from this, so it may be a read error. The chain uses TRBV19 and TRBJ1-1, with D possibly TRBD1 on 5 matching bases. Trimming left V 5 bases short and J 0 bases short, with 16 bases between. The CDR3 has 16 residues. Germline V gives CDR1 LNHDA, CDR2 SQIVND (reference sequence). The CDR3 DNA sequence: TGTGCCAGTAGTGTGGGACTATTGAATCTGAACACTGAAGCTTTCTTT. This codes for CASSVGLLNLNTEAFF.

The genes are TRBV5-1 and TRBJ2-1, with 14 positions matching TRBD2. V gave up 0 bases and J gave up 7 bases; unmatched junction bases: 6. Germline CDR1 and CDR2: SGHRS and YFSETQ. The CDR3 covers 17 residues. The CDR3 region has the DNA TGCGCCAGCAGCTTGGGGACTAGCGGGAGGCCGTGGAATGAGCAGTTCTTC. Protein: CASSLGTSGRPWNEQFF.

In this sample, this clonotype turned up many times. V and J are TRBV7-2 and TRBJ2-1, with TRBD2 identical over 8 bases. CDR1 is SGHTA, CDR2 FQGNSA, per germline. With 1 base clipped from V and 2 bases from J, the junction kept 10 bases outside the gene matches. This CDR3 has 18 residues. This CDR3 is CASSLGPSGSTAYNEQFF. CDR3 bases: TGTGCCAGCAGCTTAGGTCCCAGCGGGAGTACCGCCTACAATGAGCAGTTCTTC.